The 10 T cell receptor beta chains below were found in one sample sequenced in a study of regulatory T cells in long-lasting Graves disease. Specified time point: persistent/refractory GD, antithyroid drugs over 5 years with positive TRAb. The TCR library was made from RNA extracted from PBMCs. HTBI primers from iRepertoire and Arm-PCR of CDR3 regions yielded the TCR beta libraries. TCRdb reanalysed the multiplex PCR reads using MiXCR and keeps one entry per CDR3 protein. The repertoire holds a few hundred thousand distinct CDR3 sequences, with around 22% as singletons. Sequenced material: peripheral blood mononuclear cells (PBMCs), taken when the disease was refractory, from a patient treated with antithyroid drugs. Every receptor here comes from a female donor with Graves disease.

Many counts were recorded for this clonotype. The chain's CDR3 is CASSPGLLLQENEQFF. CDR3 DNA sequence: TGTGCCAGCAGTCCAGGACTTCTCCTCCAGGAAAATGAGCAGTTCTTC. The chain has TRBV12-3 or TRBV12-4 and TRBJ2-1; tentative D call: TRBD2 (5 bases). Trimming pared 5 bases from V and 7 bases from J, leaving 21 bases between. The CDR3 loop spans 16 amino acids.

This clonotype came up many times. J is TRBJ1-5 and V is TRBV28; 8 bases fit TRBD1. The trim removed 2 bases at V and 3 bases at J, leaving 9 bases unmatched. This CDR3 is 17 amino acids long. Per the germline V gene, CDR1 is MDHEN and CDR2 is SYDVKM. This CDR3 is CASSLGDRGGVNQPQHF. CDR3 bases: TGTGCCAGCAGTTTAGGAGACAGGGGAGGGGTCAATCAGCCCCAGCATTTT.

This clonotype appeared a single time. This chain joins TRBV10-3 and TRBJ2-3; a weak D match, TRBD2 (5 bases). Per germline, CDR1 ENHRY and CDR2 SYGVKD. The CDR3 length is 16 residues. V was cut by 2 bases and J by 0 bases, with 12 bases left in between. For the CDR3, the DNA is TGTGCCATCAGTGAGCCCGGCAGCGGTAGCACAGATACGCAGTATTTT. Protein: CAISEPGSGSTDTQYF.

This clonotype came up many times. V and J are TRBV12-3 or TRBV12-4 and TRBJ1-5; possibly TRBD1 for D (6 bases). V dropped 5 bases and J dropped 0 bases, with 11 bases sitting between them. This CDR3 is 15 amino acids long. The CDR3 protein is CASSRTENSNQPQHF. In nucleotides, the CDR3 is TGTGCCAGCAGTCGGACAGAGAATAGCAATCAGCCCCAGCATTTT.

CDR3 nucleotides: TGTGCCAGCCTCTCGGGACAAACCCTTCACTACACCTTC. This gives the protein CASLSGQTLHYTF. The V call is TRBV28, the J call TRBJ1-2, with D possibly being TRBD1 (6 bases). Trimming removed 8 bases from V and 10 bases from J, with 20 bases in between. The CDR3 has 13 amino acids. Germline-derived CDR1 and CDR2 are MDHEN and SYDVKM.

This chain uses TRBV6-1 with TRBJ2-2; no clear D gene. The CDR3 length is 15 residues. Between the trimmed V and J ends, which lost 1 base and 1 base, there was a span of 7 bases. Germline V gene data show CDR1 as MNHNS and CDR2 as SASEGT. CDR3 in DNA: TGTGCCAGCAGTGAAGAAAACGAGAACACCGGGGAGCTGTTTTTT. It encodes CASSEENENTGELFF.

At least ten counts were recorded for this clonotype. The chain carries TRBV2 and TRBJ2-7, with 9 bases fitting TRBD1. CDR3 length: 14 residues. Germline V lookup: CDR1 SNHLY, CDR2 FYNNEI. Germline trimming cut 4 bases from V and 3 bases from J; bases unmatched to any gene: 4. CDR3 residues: CASSVRQGDYEQYF. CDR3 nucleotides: TGTGCCAGCAGTGTAAGACAGGGGGACTACGAGCAGTACTTC.

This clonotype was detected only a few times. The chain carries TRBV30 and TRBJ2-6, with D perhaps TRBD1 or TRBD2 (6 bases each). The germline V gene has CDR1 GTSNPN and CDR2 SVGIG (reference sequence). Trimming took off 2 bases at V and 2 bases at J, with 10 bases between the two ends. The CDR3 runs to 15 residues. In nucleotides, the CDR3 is TGTGCCTGGAGTATGGGGGGCCCTGGGGCCAACGTCCTGACTTTC. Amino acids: CAWSMGGPGANVLTF. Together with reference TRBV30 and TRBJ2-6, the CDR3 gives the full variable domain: SQTIHQWPATLVQPVGSPLSLECTVEGTSNPNLYWYRQAAGRGLQLLFYSVGIGQISSEVPQNLSASRPQDRQFILSSKKLLLSDSGFYLCAWSMGGPGANVLTFGAGSRLTVL.

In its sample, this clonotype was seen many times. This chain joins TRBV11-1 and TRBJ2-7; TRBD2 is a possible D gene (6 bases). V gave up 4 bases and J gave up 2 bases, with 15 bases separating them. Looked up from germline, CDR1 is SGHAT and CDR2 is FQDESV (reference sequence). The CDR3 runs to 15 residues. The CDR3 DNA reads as TGTGCCAGCAGCTCACTCGGGACTGTCGCCTACGAGCAGTACTTC. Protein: CASSSLGTVAYEQYF.

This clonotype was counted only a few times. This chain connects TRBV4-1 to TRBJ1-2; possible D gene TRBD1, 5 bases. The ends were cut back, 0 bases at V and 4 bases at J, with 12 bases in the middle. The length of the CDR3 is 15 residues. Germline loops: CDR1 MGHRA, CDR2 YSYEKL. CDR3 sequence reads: CASSQDLGTGYGYTF. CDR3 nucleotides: TGCGCCAGCAGCCAAGATTTAGGGACCGGCTATGGCTACACCTTC.